The rows below give T cell receptor beta chains drawn from one sample of a study of blood T cell repertoires in COVID-19. Assay used: immunoSEQ multiplex PCR; TCRdb lists only in-frame clones, some missing. The sample gives 250,000 to 350,000 clones, approximately 90% of which show up once; about 7% is in the top ten. The specimen sequenced was peripheral blood. These receptors came from a woman aged 25 to 39 with COVID-19, enrolled during active disease. CDR3s include the opening cysteine and the closing phenylalanine or tryptophan. Each record gives: clone size, J gene, V gene, D gene, CDR3 DNA, CDR3 protein. A D gene is named only where the DNA matches it firmly. The size entry is marked missing in some rows and otherwise reads once, few, many or a size class.

clone_size: -
j_call: TRBJ2-2
v_call: TRBV3-1/TRBV3-2
d_call: TRBD2
cdr3_nt: TGTGCCAGCAGCCGACTAGCGGGAGGGACAATAGGGGAGCTGTTTTTT
cdr3_aa: CASSRLAGGTIGELFF

clone_size: -
j_call: TRBJ2-7
v_call: TRBV12-3/TRBV12-4
d_call: -
cdr3_nt: TGTGCCAGCGGAAGGACCAGGGACTACGAGCAGTACTTC
cdr3_aa: CASGRTRDYEQYF

clone_size: -
j_call: TRBJ2-3
v_call: TRBV24-1
d_call: TRBD2
cdr3_nt: TGTGCCACCAGTGGACTAGCGGGGGGGCCAGATACGCAGTATTTT
cdr3_aa: CATSGLAGGPDTQYF

clone_size: -
j_call: TRBJ2-7
v_call: TRBV10-2
d_call: -
cdr3_nt: TGCGCCAGCAGTAACCTCAGGGTAAACGAGCAGTACTTC
cdr3_aa: CASSNLRVNEQYF

clone_size: -
j_call: TRBJ1-2
v_call: TRBV6-5
d_call: TRBD1
cdr3_nt: TGTGCCAGCAGTCCCGGACAGGTCTATGGCTACACCTTC
cdr3_aa: CASSPGQVYGYTF

clone_size: -
j_call: TRBJ1-2
v_call: TRBV6-4
d_call: -
cdr3_nt: TGTGCCAGCAAGACAGAGCTCTATGGCTACACCTTC
cdr3_aa: CASKTELYGYTF

clone_size: few
j_call: TRBJ1-5
v_call: TRBV6-1
d_call: -
cdr3_nt: TGTGCCAGCAGTGAAATGGAGGAGGGTAGTCAGCCCCAGCATTTT
cdr3_aa: CASSEMEEGSQPQHF

clone_size: -
j_call: TRBJ2-3
v_call: TRBV5-1
d_call: TRBD1
cdr3_nt: TGCGCCAGCAGCAAGGGACAGCCCATGGATACGCAGTATTTT
cdr3_aa: CASSKGQPMDTQYF

clone_size: once
j_call: TRBJ2-2
v_call: TRBV7-3
d_call: TRBD2
cdr3_nt: TGTGCCAGCAGAAGCGGTCCGGGACTAGCGGGAGGTTACACCGGGGAGCTGTTTTTT
cdr3_aa: CASRSGPGLAGGYTGELFF

clone_size: -
j_call: TRBJ1-3
v_call: TRBV28
d_call: -
cdr3_nt: TGTGCCAGCGGGCCCGTCGGGGGGGGAAACACCATATATTTT
cdr3_aa: CASGPVGGGNTIYF

clone_size: -
j_call: TRBJ1-6
v_call: TRBV28
d_call: -
cdr3_nt: TGTGCCAGCAGTTTTCGGCGGTCACCCCTCCACTTT
cdr3_aa: CASSFRRSPLHF

clone_size: -
j_call: TRBJ1-1
v_call: TRBV6-6
d_call: -
cdr3_nt: TGTGCCAGCAGCCGAAGGGGTCGGGCAGGCCAGGGCGGTGAAGCTTTCTTT
cdr3_aa: CASSRRGRAGQGGEAFF

clone_size: -
j_call: TRBJ1-1
v_call: TRBV27
d_call: -
cdr3_nt: TGTGCCACACGACGTCCCGGGCGGGGTTTGGGAAACACTGAAGCTTTCTTT
cdr3_aa: CATRRPGRGLGNTEAFF

clone_size: -
j_call: TRBJ1-2
v_call: TRBV24-1
d_call: TRBD1
cdr3_nt: TGTGCCACCAGTGACCCTGGACAGGGTTCCTATGGCTACACCTTC
cdr3_aa: CATSDPGQGSYGYTF

clone_size: -
j_call: TRBJ2-2
v_call: TRBV7-9
d_call: TRBD1
cdr3_nt: TGTGCCAGACCGGGACAGGGGGCCGGGGAGCTGTTTTTT
cdr3_aa: CARPGQGAGELFF

clone_size: -
j_call: TRBJ1-5
v_call: TRBV5-8
d_call: -
cdr3_nt: TGTGCCAGCAGCTTGGCAGATAGCAATCAGCCCCAGCATTTT
cdr3_aa: CASSLADSNQPQHF

clone_size: -
j_call: TRBJ1-5
v_call: TRBV27
d_call: -
cdr3_nt: TGTGCCAGCAGTTTATCGGCCCCGCATCAGCCCCAGCATTTT
cdr3_aa: CASSLSAPHQPQHF

clone_size: -
j_call: TRBJ1-3
v_call: TRBV15
d_call: -
cdr3_nt: TGTGCCACCAGCAGAAGCGCCGGATCTGGAAACACCATATATTTT
cdr3_aa: CATSRSAGSGNTIYF

clone_size: -
j_call: TRBJ1-3
v_call: TRBV14
d_call: -
cdr3_nt: TGTGCCAGCAGCCACAACACCCCTAGCTCTGGAAACACCATATATTTT
cdr3_aa: CASSHNTPSSGNTIYF

clone_size: -
j_call: TRBJ2-7
v_call: TRBV30
d_call: -
cdr3_nt: TGTGCCTGGACCAGGGTTAACGAGCAGTACTTC
cdr3_aa: CAWTRVNEQYF

clone_size: -
j_call: TRBJ1-6
v_call: TRBV6-5
d_call: TRBD1
cdr3_nt: TGTGCCAGCACCGGACAGGGGAGAGGTTCACCCCTCCACTTT
cdr3_aa: CASTGQGRGSPLHF

clone_size: -
j_call: TRBJ1-2
v_call: TRBV5-4
d_call: TRBD1
cdr3_nt: TGTGCCAGCAGCCTACAAGGGACAGGGGGTGGCTACACCTTC
cdr3_aa: CASSLQGTGGGYTF

clone_size: -
j_call: TRBJ1-6
v_call: TRBV2
d_call: TRBD1
cdr3_nt: TGTGCCAGCAGAGGACAGGGTATCAATTCACCCCTCCACTTT
cdr3_aa: CASRGQGINSPLHF

clone_size: -
j_call: TRBJ2-5
v_call: TRBV4-2
d_call: TRBD2
cdr3_nt: TGTGCCAGCAGCCAAGAGCATCTAGCGGGAGCAGAGACCCAGTACTTC
cdr3_aa: CASSQEHLAGAETQYF

clone_size: -
j_call: TRBJ1-3
v_call: TRBV19
d_call: -
cdr3_nt: TGTGCCAGTAAGAGGATCTCTGGAAACACCATATATTTT
cdr3_aa: CASKRISGNTIYF

clone_size: -
j_call: TRBJ2-7
v_call: TRBV18
d_call: -
cdr3_nt: TGTGCCAGCTCATCGAGAAGACAGCCTGGATACGAGCAGTACTTC
cdr3_aa: CASSSRRQPGYEQYF

clone_size: -
j_call: TRBJ1-2
v_call: TRBV4-2
d_call: TRBD1
cdr3_nt: TGTGCCAGCAGCCAAGACCTTGGACAGGGCGGCTACACCTTC
cdr3_aa: CASSQDLGQGGYTF

clone_size: -
j_call: TRBJ2-1
v_call: TRBV5-8
d_call: TRBD2
cdr3_nt: TGTGCCAGCATTCGGGGCGCGGGAGGCCGTGGTGAGCAGTTCTTC
cdr3_aa: CASIRGAGGRGEQFF

clone_size: once
j_call: TRBJ2-1
v_call: TRBV24-1
d_call: TRBD2
cdr3_nt: TGTGCCACCAGTGATACTCTAGCGGGAGGGCTCAATGAGCAGTTCTTC
cdr3_aa: CATSDTLAGGLNEQFF

clone_size: once
j_call: TRBJ2-1
v_call: TRBV2
d_call: TRBD1
cdr3_nt: TGTGCCAGCAGTCTCCCCCCGGGACAGGGGGACGGGGAGCAGTTCTTC
cdr3_aa: CASSLPPGQGDGEQFF

clone_size: -
j_call: TRBJ1-1
v_call: TRBV6-5
d_call: -
cdr3_nt: TGTGCCAGCAGGGGACATCTGAACACTGAAGCTTTCTTT
cdr3_aa: CASRGHLNTEAFF

clone_size: once
j_call: TRBJ2-1
v_call: TRBV29-1
d_call: -
cdr3_nt: TGCAGCGTTTCCGCTACCCCGAATGAGCAGTTCTTC
cdr3_aa: CSVSATPNEQFF

clone_size: -
j_call: TRBJ1-2
v_call: TRBV5-8
d_call: -
cdr3_nt: TGTGCCAGCGTGCTCCAGGGGTCCTATGGCTACACCTTC
cdr3_aa: CASVLQGSYGYTF

clone_size: -
j_call: TRBJ1-2
v_call: TRBV2
d_call: TRBD1
cdr3_nt: TGTGCCAGCAGTGAAGCGCTTCAGTTGACAGGGGGCTATGGCTACACCTTC
cdr3_aa: CASSEALQLTGGYGYTF

clone_size: -
j_call: TRBJ1-3
v_call: TRBV7-2
d_call: -
cdr3_nt: TGTGCCAGCAGCTTAGCTCTCAGGGCCGGAAACACCATATATTTT
cdr3_aa: CASSLALRAGNTIYF

clone_size: -
j_call: TRBJ1-6
v_call: TRBV10-3
d_call: TRBD1
cdr3_nt: TGTGCCATCAGTGTCATTCCCCCGGGACAGGTTAATTCACCCCTCCACTTT
cdr3_aa: CAISVIPPGQVNSPLHF

clone_size: -
j_call: TRBJ2-1
v_call: TRBV28
d_call: TRBD2
cdr3_nt: TGTGCCAGCGATATAGCGGGGGTCGACAATGAGCAGTTCTTC
cdr3_aa: CASDIAGVDNEQFF